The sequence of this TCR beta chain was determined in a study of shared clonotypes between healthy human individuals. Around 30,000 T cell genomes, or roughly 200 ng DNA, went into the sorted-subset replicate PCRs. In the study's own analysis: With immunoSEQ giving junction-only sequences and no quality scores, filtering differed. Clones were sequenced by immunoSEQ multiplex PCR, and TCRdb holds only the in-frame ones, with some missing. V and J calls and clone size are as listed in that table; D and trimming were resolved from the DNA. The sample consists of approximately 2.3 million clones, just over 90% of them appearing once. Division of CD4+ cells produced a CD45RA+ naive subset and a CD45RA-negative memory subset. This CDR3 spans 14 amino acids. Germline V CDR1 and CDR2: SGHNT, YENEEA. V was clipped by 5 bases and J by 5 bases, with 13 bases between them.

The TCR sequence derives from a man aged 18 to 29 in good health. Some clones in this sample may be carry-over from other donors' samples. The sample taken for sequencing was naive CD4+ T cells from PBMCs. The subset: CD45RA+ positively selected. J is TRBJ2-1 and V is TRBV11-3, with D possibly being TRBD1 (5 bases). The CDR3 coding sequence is TGTGCCAGCAGCCCCTCTCGACAGCACAATGAGCAGTTCTTC. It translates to CASSPSRQHNEQFF.